The 21 T cell receptor beta chains given below trace back to one sample, sequenced in a study of OX40 agonist ivuxolimab in advanced cancers. Method: immunoSEQ multiplex PCR; TCRdb's copy keeps in-frame clones and lacks some. The sample holds tens of thousands of clones, around 90% seen once. The sequences come from CD4+ or CD8+ T cells sorted from blood, collected in a trial of the OX40 agonist ivuxolimab. All receptors come from an adult with an advanced solid tumor such as melanoma, head and neck, liver or kidney cancer.

The chain recombines TRBV29-1 with TRBJ2-1; a possible D gene is TRBD2 (5 bases). The CDR3 is 12 amino acids. Germline V gene lookup returns CDR1 SQVTM and CDR2 ANQGSEA. CDR3 DNA: TGCACCCTTGGACTGAGCGACAATGAGCAGTTCTTC. This codes for CTLGLSDNEQFF.

The chain couples TRBV5-6 to TRBJ1-4; D perhaps matches TRBD1 (6 bases). CDR1 is SGHDT, CDR2 YYEEEE, per germline. Between the trimmed V and J ends, which lost 0 bases and 6 bases, there was a span of 12 bases. The CDR3 is made up of 15 amino acids. The CDR3 loop is CASSLAVGGDEKLFF. As DNA, the CDR3 is TGTGCCAGCAGCTTGGCCGTGGGGGGCGATGAAAAACTGTTTTTT.

This CDR3 reads CASSLGKSPYEQYF. In nucleotides, the CDR3 is TGTGCCAGCAGCTTGGGAAAATCACCCTACGAGCAGTACTTC. The genes are TRBV2 and TRBJ2-7; the D is unclear. The CDR3 is made up of 14 amino acids. Looked up from germline, CDR1 is SNHLY and CDR2 is FYNNEI. V was shortened by 6 bases and J by 2 bases, with 14 bases between the two germline ends.

This clone showed up just once. The chain links TRBV5-1 to TRBJ1-1; no definite D call. CDR1 and CDR2 (germline): SGHRS, YFSETQ. Between the trimmed V and J ends, which lost 6 bases and 1 base, there was a span of 16 bases. This CDR3 is 15 amino acids long. The CDR3 reads CASTAAGRANTEAFF. The CDR3 nucleotides read TGCGCCAGCACGGCGGCCGGGAGGGCGAACACTGAAGCTTTCTTT.

The V and J genes are TRBV5-1 and TRBJ2-3; tentatively, D is TRBD2 (5 bases). Germline V gene data show CDR1 as SGHRS and CDR2 as YFSETQ. CDR3 length equals 13 residues. V lost 2 bases and J 6 bases, leaving 10 bases between the germline ends. Written as DNA, the CDR3 is TGCGCCAGCAGCTTTTCGGGGAGCGATACGCAGTATTTT. Amino acid sequence: CASSFSGSDTQYF.

The chain recombines TRBV5-1 with TRBJ2-3, with 7 bases aligning to TRBD1. V lost 6 bases to trimming and J lost 0 bases; unmatched junction nucleotides: 4. Looked up from germline, CDR1 is SGHRS and CDR2 is YFSETQ. The CDR3 runs 14 residues. This chain's CDR3 is CASTTGLSTDTQYF. CDR3 coding DNA: TGCGCCAGCACGACAGGGCTTAGCACAGATACGCAGTATTTT.

The genes are TRBV14 and TRBJ2-7; weak D call: TRBD1 (5 bases). V lost 4 bases and J lost 3, with 13 bases in between. CDR3 length: 14 residues. Germline V gene lookup returns CDR1 SGHDN and CDR2 FVKESK. For the CDR3, the DNA is TGTGCCAGCAGCCGACTCCTAACAGGCTACGAGCAGTACTTC. Translated, it gives CASSRLLTGYEQYF.

The chain carries TRBV29-1 and TRBJ2-1; D gene unclear. Germline lookup yields CDR1 SQVTM and CDR2 ANQGSEA. V dropped 7 bases and J dropped 7 bases, with 20 bases sitting between them. The CDR3 runs to 14 residues. This CDR3 reads CSERSLLAQNEQFF. The CDR3, as DNA: TGCAGCGAAAGGAGTTTATTAGCACAGAATGAGCAGTTCTTC.

This chain uses TRBV7-3 with TRBJ1-2; TRBD1 might be the D (5 bases). Trimming left V 2 bases short and J 6 bases short, with 10 bases between. The CDR3 extends over 13 amino acids. Looked up from germline, CDR1 is SGHTA and CDR2 is FQGTGA. The CDR3 region is CASSLGRDDGYTF. The CDR3, as DNA: TGTGCCAGCAGCTTAGGCAGGGATGATGGCTACACCTTC.

The chain carries TRBV4-1 and TRBJ1-5, with D perhaps matching TRBD1 (6 bases). The germline V and J ends were trimmed by 0 bases and 0 bases, with 9 bases remaining between them. Germline V gives CDR1 MGHRA, CDR2 YSYEKL. The CDR3 has 16 amino acids. CDR3 region: CASSQDQGPSNQPQHF. As DNA, the CDR3 is TGCGCCAGCAGCCAAGATCAGGGGCCTAGCAATCAGCCCCAGCATTTT.

The chain recombines TRBV18 with TRBJ2-1, with 10 positions matching TRBD1. The CDR3 extends over 14 amino acids. Germline V gene sequence: CDR1 KGHSH, CDR2 LQKENI. The ends lost 3 bases at V and 5 bases at J; junction bases unmatched: 1. CDR3 amino acids: CASSPGTGDNEQFF. CDR3 DNA: TGTGCCAGCTCACCCGGGACAGGGGACAATGAGCAGTTCTTC.

The genes are TRBV19 and TRBJ1-5; tentatively, D is TRBD1 (5 bases). Germline CDR1 LNHDA, CDR2 SQIVND (reference sequence). Trimming left V 4 bases short and J 0 bases short, with 10 bases between. The CDR3 has 15 amino acids. CDR3 loop: CASSRGGPSNQPQHF. CDR3 nucleotide sequence: TGTGCCAGTAGTAGGGGGGGACCTAGCAATCAGCCCCAGCATTTT.

The rearrangement uses TRBV7-3 and TRBJ2-1; 14 nucleotides align to TRBD2. The trim removed 4 bases at V and 10 bases at J, leaving 9 bases unmatched. The germline gives CDR1 SGHTA, CDR2 FQGTGA. The CDR3 contains 16 residues. CDR3 amino acids: CASSYSGLAGVGEQFF. In DNA, the CDR3 is TGTGCCAGCAGCTATTCGGGACTAGCGGGAGTGGGAGAGCAGTTCTTC.

The V gene is TRBV19, the J gene TRBJ2-6; no clear D. Trimming pared 7 bases from V and 0 bases from J, leaving 16 bases between. Germline V CDR1 and CDR2: LNHDA, SQIVND (reference sequence). This CDR3 is 17 amino acids long. The CDR3 sequence: CASNGLGRVSGANVLTF. The CDR3, as DNA: TGTGCCAGTAACGGGCTGGGTAGGGTCTCTGGGGCCAACGTCCTGACTTTC.

This clone was observed a handful of times. This chain joins TRBV18 and TRBJ1-6, with D unclear. The CDR3 is 13 residues long. Per germline, CDR1 KGHSH and CDR2 LQKENI. V was trimmed by 1 base and J by 14 bases, leaving 12 bases between them. Here the CDR3 DNA reads TGTGCCAGCTCACCACTTGAGGCCTCGGCCCTCCACTTT. Amino acid sequence: CASSPLEASALHF.

The count of this clone is one. V gene TRBV2 combines with J gene TRBJ1-5, with 9 bases that match TRBD1. Trimming took 9 bases from V and 7 from J; bases not matched to a gene: 10. CDR1 is SNHLY and CDR2 is FYNNEI in the germline V gene. The CDR3 extends over 14 amino acids. CDR3 nucleotide sequence: TGTGCCAGTTCCCGGGACAGGGTCGGGCAGCCCCAGCATTTT. Its protein is CASSRDRVGQPQHF.

The chain joins TRBV10-3 to TRBJ2-7; possibly TRBD2 for D (5 bases). The germline V gene has CDR1 ENHRY and CDR2 SYGVKD. Between the trimmed V and J ends, which lost 0 bases and 0 bases, there was a span of 12 bases. The CDR3 runs 16 residues. CDR3 nucleotides: TGTGCCATCAGTGAGTCGATCCAGCGGTCCTCCTACGAGCAGTACTTC. This sequence encodes CAISESIQRSSYEQYF.

The chain employs TRBV2 and TRBJ2-3, with 9 bases matching TRBD2. Germline CDR1 and CDR2: SNHLY and FYNNEI. The CDR3 spans 14 residues. Trimming removed 6 bases from V and 1 base from J; junction bases left unmatched: 2. This chain's CDR3 is CASRKREGTDTQYF. The CDR3 bases are TGTGCCAGCAGAAAGCGGGAGGGCACAGATACGCAGTATTTT.

The chain links TRBV7-2 to TRBJ1-4; no firm D call. The CDR3 consists of 15 residues. The V gene's germline CDR1 is SGHTA and CDR2 FQGNSA. Trimming left V 2 bases short and J 4 bases short, with 11 bases between. CDR3 DNA: TGTGCCAGCAGCTTAAGAGGCAGCATTAATGAAAAACTGTTTTTT. Protein product: CASSLRGSINEKLFF.

In this sample, this clone turned up once. This rearrangement joins TRBV2 to TRBJ2-2; D unclear. The CDR3 extends over 11 amino acids. Trimming stripped 7 bases from V and 8 bases from J, with 8 bases between. CDR1 and CDR2 from the germline V gene are SNHLY and FYNNEI. The CDR3 sequence: CASNRRGELFF. The CDR3 bases are TGTGCCAGCAACCGCAGGGGGGAGCTGTTTTTT.

This clone has a handful of counts. The J gene is TRBJ2-3, the V gene TRBV2; 16 positions agree with TRBD2. Per germline, CDR1 SNHLY and CDR2 FYNNEI. The trim removed 4 bases at V and 3 bases at J, leaving 7 bases unmatched. The CDR3 runs 18 residues. CDR3 region: CASSVSGLAGGLTDTQYF. The CDR3 nucleotides are TGTGCCAGCAGTGTGTCGGGACTAGCGGGGGGGCTGACAGATACGCAGTATTTT.